The 12 T cell receptor beta chains below were found in one sample sequenced in a study of neurological immune-mediated disorders. Time point of the sample: longitudinal time-point 2. MiXCR, run by TCRdb on the 5' RACE reads, gives a single entry per CDR3 protein. Among fewer than 60,000 distinct CDR3 sequences listed, about an eighth were seen once. The sample was PBMCs. The origin of the receptors is a male donor with HTLV-1-associated myelopathy (HAM/TSP).

This clonotype was counted ten times or more. The CDR3 sequence: CASSPREETQYF. CDR3 bases: TGTGCCAGCAGTCCCAGGGAAGAGACCCAGTACTTC. V gene TRBV18 combines with J gene TRBJ2-5, with D possibly matching TRBD1 (5 bases). This CDR3 region has 12 residues. Germline CDR1 and CDR2: KGHSH and LQKENI. V lost 8 bases, J lost 3 bases, and 10 bases lay in between.

This clonotype was observed many times. V and J are TRBV7-9 and TRBJ2-5; D is possibly TRBD1 (5 bases). Looked up from germline, CDR1 is SEHNR and CDR2 is FQNEAQ (reference sequence). Trimming took off 6 bases at V and 1 base at J, with 18 bases between the two ends. CDR3 length equals 16 residues. The CDR3 DNA reads TGTGCCAGCAGTACCGGACGTAGGGGTAGCCAAGAGACCCAGTACTTC. Residues: CASSTGRRGSQETQYF.

Ten or more counts support this clonotype. The rearrangement uses TRBV5-1 and TRBJ1-2; D gene uncertain. V was pared by 0 bases and J by 4 bases, with 16 bases between. Germline loops: CDR1 SGHRS, CDR2 YFSETQ. The CDR3 extends over 16 amino acids. In nucleotides, the CDR3 is TGCGCCAGCAGCTTGGGAGGCGCGGGGAAATTCTATGGCTACACCTTC. It yields the protein CASSLGGAGKFYGYTF.

This clonotype was seen a few times. The chain has TRBV18 and TRBJ2-6; no reliable D call. There are 18 residues in the CDR3. Trimming took off 1 base at V and 0 bases at J, with 13 bases between the two ends. Germline V CDR1 and CDR2: KGHSH, LQKENI. CDR3 DNA: TGTGCCAGCTCACCACAGGGAACCGGGTTCTCTGGGGCCAACGTCCTGACTTTC. Encoded protein: CASSPQGTGFSGANVLTF.

This clonotype was recorded many times. This chain links TRBV9 with TRBJ2-7, with 9 bases that match TRBD1. The CDR3 has 14 amino acids. V was clipped by 5 bases and J by 5 bases; unmatched bases: 8. Germline values: CDR1 SGDLS, CDR2 YYNGEE. The CDR3, as DNA: TGTGCCAGCAGTGAGGGACAGGGAAGAGACGAGCAGTACTTC. Translated: CASSEGQGRDEQYF.

This clonotype was detected many times. The rearrangement joins TRBV5-6 to TRBJ2-1, with D perhaps TRBD2 (6 bases). The CDR3 runs 14 residues. Germline CDR1 SGHDT, CDR2 YYEEEE. V lost 4 bases and J lost 4, with 12 bases in between. DNA of the CDR3: TGTGCCAGCAGCCTAACCGGGGGATACAATGAGCAGTTCTTC. Its translation is CASSLTGGYNEQFF.

This clonotype was seen at least ten times. The genes are TRBV9 and TRBJ2-7; 8 nucleotides agree with TRBD1. This CDR3 spans 13 amino acids. V lost 3 bases, J lost 5 bases, and 4 bases stayed unmatched. Germline V gene sequence: CDR1 SGDLS, CDR2 YYNGEE. Written as DNA, the CDR3 is TGTGCCAGCAGCGCGGACAGGGTAGACGAGCAGTACTTC. Translation: CASSADRVDEQYF.

The gene calls are TRBV7-2 and TRBJ1-2; 9 bases are a match to TRBD1. CDR1 is SGHTA, CDR2 FQGNSA, per germline. The CDR3 sequence is 15 residues long. V lost 1 base to trimming and J lost 7 bases; unmatched junction nucleotides: 7. The CDR3 sequence: CASSLGRDRVAGYTF. The CDR3 region has the DNA TGTGCCAGCAGCTTAGGGCGGGACAGGGTAGCTGGCTACACCTTC.

This clonotype appeared many times. The V and J genes are TRBV7-8 and TRBJ2-5; 15 bases are a match to TRBD2. Losses at the gene ends were 0 bases for V and 4 bases for J; bases not matched to a gene: 6. CDR3 length equals 18 residues. CDR1 is SGHVS, CDR2 FQNEAQ, per germline. The CDR3 DNA is TGTGCCAGCAGCTTAGCGCGGACTAGCGGGGGGGCCCCAGAGACCCAGTACTTC. Amino acid sequence: CASSLARTSGGAPETQYF.

Many counts were recorded for this clonotype. V gene TRBV2 combines with J gene TRBJ1-4; TRBD1 agrees at 7 bases. Germline CDR1 and CDR2: SNHLY and FYNNEI. This CDR3 spans 15 amino acids. The V gene end was trimmed by 7 bases and the J gene end by 3 bases; junction bases not matched to a gene: 8. The CDR3 region is CASKKGGRANEKLFF. CDR3 sequence (DNA): TGTGCCAGCAAGAAAGGGGGCAGGGCTAATGAAAAACTGTTTTTT.

This clonotype appeared many times. The chain uses TRBV9 and TRBJ1-1; D uncertain. Germline V gene data show CDR1 as SGDLS and CDR2 as YYNGEE. The CDR3 has 15 residues. V gave up 0 bases and J gave up 1 base, with 10 bases separating them. For the CDR3, the DNA is TGTGCCAGCAGCGTAGAGGCCGGCCCGAACACTGAAGCTTTCTTT. It yields the protein CASSVEAGPNTEAFF.

On this clonotype itself: One end of the junction varies from germline; a read error may be responsible. This rearrangement joins TRBV5-1 to TRBJ2-5; no firm D call. The CDR3 spans 15 residues. Per germline, CDR1 SGHRS and CDR2 YFSETQ. The CDR3 loop is CARSLVVSAQETQYF. DNA of the CDR3: TGCGCCAGAAGCTTGGTCGTGAGCGCCCAAGAGACCCAGTACTTC.